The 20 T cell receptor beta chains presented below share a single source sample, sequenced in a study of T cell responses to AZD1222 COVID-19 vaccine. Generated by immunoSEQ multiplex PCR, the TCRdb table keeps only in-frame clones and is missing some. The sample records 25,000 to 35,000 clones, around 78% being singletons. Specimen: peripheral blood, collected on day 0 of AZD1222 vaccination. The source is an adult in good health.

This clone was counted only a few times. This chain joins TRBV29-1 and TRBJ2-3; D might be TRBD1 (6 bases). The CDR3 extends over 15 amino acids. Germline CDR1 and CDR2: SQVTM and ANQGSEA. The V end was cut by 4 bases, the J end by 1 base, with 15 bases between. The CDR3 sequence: CSVAGSRGGTDTQYF. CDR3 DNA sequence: TGCAGCGTTGCGGGGTCCAGGGGAGGCACAGATACGCAGTATTTT.

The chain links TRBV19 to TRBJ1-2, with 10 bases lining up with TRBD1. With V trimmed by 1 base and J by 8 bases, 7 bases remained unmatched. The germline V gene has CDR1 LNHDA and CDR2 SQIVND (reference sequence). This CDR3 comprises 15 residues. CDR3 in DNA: TGTGCCAGTAGTATAGTGGGGACAGGGGTGGACGGCTACACCTTC. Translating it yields CASSIVGTGVDGYTF.

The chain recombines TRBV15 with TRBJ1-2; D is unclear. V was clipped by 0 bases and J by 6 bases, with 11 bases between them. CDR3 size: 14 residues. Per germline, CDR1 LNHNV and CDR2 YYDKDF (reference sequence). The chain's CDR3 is CATSREEGRDGYTF. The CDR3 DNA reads TGTGCCACCAGCAGAGAGGAGGGCCGGGATGGCTACACCTTC.

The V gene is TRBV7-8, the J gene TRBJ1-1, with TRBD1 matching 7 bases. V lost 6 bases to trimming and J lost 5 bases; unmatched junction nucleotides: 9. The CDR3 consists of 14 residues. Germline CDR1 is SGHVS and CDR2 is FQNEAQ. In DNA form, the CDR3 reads TGTGCCAGCAGTCCGGTGACAGGGAATACTGAAGCTTTCTTT. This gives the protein CASSPVTGNTEAFF.

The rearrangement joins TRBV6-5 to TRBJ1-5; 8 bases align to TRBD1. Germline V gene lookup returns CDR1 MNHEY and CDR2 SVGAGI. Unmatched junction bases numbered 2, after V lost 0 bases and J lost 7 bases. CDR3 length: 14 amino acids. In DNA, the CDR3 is TGTGCCAGCAGTTACTCGGACAGGGCGCAGCCCCAGCATTTT. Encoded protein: CASSYSDRAQPQHF.

DNA of the CDR3: TGTGCCAGCAGCTTACGGGAAGCGAACACTGAAGCTTTCTTT. Its protein product is CASSLREANTEAFF. The chain combines TRBV11-2 with TRBJ1-1; D is uncertain. The germline V gene encodes CDR1 SGHAT and CDR2 FQNNGV. The CDR3 totals 14 residues. Trimming took off 2 bases at V and 1 base at J, with 8 bases between the two ends.

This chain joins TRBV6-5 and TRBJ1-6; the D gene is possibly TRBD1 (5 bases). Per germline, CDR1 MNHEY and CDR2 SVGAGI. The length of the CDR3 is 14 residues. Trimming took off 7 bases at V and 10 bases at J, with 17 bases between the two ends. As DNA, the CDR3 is TGTGCCAGCACCCTGATGGGGGGGGGATCACCCCTCCACTTT. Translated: CASTLMGGGSPLHF.

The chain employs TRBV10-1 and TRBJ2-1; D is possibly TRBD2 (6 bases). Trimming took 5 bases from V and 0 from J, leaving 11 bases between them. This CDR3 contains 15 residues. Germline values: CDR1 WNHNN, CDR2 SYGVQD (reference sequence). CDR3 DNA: TGCGCCAGCAGTACCGGGGGTTTCTCCTACAATGAGCAGTTCTTC. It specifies CASSTGGFSYNEQFF.

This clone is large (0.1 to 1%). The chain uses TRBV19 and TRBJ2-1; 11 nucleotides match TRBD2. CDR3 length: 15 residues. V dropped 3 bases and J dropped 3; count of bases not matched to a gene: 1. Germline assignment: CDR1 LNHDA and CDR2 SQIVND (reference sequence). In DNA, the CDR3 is TGTGCCAGTAGTATGACTAGCGGGGACTACAATGAGCAGTTCTTC. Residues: CASSMTSGDYNEQFF.

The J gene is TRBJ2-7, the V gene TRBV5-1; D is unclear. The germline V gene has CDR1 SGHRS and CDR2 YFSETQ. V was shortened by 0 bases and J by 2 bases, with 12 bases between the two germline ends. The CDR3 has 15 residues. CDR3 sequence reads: CASSLVARQTYEQYF. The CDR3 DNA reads TGCGCCAGCAGCTTGGTCGCAAGGCAAACCTACGAGCAGTACTTC.

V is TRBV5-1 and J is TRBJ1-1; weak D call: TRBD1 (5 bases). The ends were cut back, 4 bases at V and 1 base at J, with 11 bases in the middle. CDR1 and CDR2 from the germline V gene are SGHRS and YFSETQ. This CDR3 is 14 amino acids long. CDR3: CASSRQGPNTEAFF. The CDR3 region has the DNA TGCGCCAGCAGCCGGCAGGGACCGAACACTGAAGCTTTCTTT. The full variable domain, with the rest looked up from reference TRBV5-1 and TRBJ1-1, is KAGVTQTPRYLIKTRGQQVTLSCSPISGHRSVSWYQQTPGQGLQFLFEYFSETQRNKGNFPGRFSGRQFSNSRSEMNVSTLELGDSALYLCASSRQGPNTEAFFGQGTRLTVV.

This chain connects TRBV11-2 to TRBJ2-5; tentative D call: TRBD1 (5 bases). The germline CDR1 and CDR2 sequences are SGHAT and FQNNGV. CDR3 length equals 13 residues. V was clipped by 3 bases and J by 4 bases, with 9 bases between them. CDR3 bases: TGTGCCAGCAGCTTGGTGCAGGGAGAGACCCAGTACTTC. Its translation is CASSLVQGETQYF.

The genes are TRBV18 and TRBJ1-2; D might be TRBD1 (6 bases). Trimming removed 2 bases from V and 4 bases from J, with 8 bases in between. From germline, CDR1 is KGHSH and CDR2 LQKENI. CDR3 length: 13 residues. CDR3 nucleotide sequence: TGTGCCAGCTCACCAGAGACAGGCTATGGCTACACCTTC. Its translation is CASSPETGYGYTF.

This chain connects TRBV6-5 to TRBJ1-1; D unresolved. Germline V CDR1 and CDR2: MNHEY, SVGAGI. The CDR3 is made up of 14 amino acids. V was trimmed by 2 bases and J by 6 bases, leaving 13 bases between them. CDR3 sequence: CASSYLETVAEAFF. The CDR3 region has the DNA TGTGCCAGCAGTTACCTCGAGACCGTAGCTGAAGCTTTCTTT.

The CDR3 DNA sequence: TGTGCCAGCGGCAACAACAGGCGCAATCAGCCCCAGCATTTT. It encodes CASGNNRRNQPQHF. The chain joins TRBV6-5 to TRBJ1-5; D may be TRBD1 (5 bases). Trimming stripped 8 bases from V and 2 bases from J, with 13 bases between. The CDR3 covers 14 residues. The V gene's germline CDR1 is MNHEY and CDR2 SVGAGI.

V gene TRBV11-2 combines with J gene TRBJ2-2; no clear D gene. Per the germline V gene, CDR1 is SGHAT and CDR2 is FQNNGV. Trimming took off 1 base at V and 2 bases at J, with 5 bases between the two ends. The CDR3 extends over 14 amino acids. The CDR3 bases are TGTGCCAGCAGCTTAGGAAGAAACACCGGGGAGCTGTTTTTT. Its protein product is CASSLGRNTGELFF.

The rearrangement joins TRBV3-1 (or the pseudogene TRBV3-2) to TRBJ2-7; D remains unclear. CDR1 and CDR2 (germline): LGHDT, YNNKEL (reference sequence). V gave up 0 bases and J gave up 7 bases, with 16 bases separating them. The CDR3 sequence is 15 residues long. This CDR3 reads CASSQEMWALGEQYF. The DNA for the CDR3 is TGTGCCAGCAGCCAAGAGATGTGGGCCCTTGGAGAGCAGTACTTC.

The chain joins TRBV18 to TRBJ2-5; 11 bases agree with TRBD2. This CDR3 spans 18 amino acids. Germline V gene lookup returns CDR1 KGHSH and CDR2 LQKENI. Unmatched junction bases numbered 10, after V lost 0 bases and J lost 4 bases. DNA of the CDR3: TGTGCCAGCTCACCACCGAACACCGGGACTAGCGGTACAGAGACCCAGTACTTC. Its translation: CASSPPNTGTSGTETQYF. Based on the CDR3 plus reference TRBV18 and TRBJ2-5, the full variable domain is NAGVMQNPRHLVRRRGQEARLRCSPMKGHSHVYWYRQLPEEGLKFMVYLQKENIIDESGMPKERFSAEFPKEGPSILRIQQVVRGDSAAYFCASSPPNTGTSGTETQYFGPGTRLLVL.

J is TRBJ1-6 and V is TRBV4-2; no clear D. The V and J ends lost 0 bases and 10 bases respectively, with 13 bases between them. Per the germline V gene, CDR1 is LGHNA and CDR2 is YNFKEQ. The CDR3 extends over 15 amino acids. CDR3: CASSQDHGLGSPLHF. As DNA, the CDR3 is TGTGCCAGCAGCCAAGATCACGGGTTAGGGTCACCCCTCCACTTT.

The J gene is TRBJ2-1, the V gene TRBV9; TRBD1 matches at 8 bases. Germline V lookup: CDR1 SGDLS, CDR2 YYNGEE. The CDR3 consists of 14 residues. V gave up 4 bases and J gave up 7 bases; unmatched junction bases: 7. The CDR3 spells CASSTRQGMNEQFF. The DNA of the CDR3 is TGTGCCAGCAGCACAAGACAGGGGATGAATGAGCAGTTCTTC.